This TCR beta chain came from a study of sequential checkpoint blockade in melanoma. Study details: Arm A got nivolumab then ipilimumab; arm B the reverse, 1:1. After both sequences, patients received maintenance nivolumab.

Data came from immunoSEQ multiplex PCR; TCRdb stores just in-frame clones and leaves some out. The sample shows about 5,100 clones, roughly 76% of them seen only once. This sample's treatment: randomized to nivolumab then ipilimumab (arm A) or the reverse (arm B). No patient had prior DNA-damaging chemotherapy. PBMC sorting kept live CD3+CD8+ cells without CD19 or CD56. This CDR3 has 14 residues. Trimming shortened V by 10 bases and J by 2 bases, and 14 bases separated the two germline ends. The germline V gene encodes CDR1 LNHDA and CDR2 SQIVND (reference sequence). The source is a human patient with melanoma. Some clones in this sample may be carry-over from other donors' samples. The rearrangement joins TRBV19 to TRBJ2-2; TRBD2 is a possible D gene (5 bases). The sequencing used CD8+ T cells sorted from blood (inferred from file names), collected from a patient given nivolumab and ipilimumab in sequence. DNA for the CDR3: TGTGCCACCTTGGACTTGCTAAACACCGGGGAGCTGTTTTTT. This codes for CATLDLLNTGELFF.